A single sample gave rise to the 7 T cell receptor beta chains below, sequenced in a study of identical twins. In TCRdb, the 5' RACE reads were re-called with MiXCR into one record per CDR3 protein. The repertoire includes 450,000 to 500,000 distinct CDR3 sequences, 14% of them detected once, and 0.8% to 1% sits in the top ten. This sample was also put to use in a study of yellow fever vaccine responses in identical twins.

Sequencing used CD4+ T cells sorted from blood. The receptors shown here come from a woman between 18 and 29 years old in good health.

V gene TRBV9 combines with J gene TRBJ2-7; maybe TRBD2 (5 bases). Trimming took off 0 bases at V and 2 bases at J, with 9 bases between the two ends. This CDR3 comprises 14 residues. Germline-derived CDR1 and CDR2 are SGDLS and YYNGEE. Here the CDR3 DNA reads TGTGCCAGCAGCGTAGATTCGGGAACCTACGAGCAGTACTTC. It codes for CASSVDSGTYEQYF. Variable domain in full (rest from reference TRBV9 and TRBJ2-7): DSGVTQTPKHLITATGQRVTLRCSPRSGDLSVYWYQQSLDQGLQFLIQYYNGEERAKGNILERFSAQQFPDLHSELNLSSLELGDSALYFCASSVDSGTYEQYFGPGTRLTVT.

In this sample, this clonotype turned up a few times. This chain joins TRBV5-1 and TRBJ2-5, with D perhaps given as TRBD1 or TRBD2 (5 bases each). This CDR3 comprises 15 residues. V dropped 2 bases and J dropped 5 bases, with 16 bases sitting between them. CDR1 and CDR2 (germline): SGHRS, YFSETQ. In nucleotides, the CDR3 is TGCGCCAGCAGCTTCAACACGGGTGGGACGGAGACCCAGTACTTC. It yields the protein CASSFNTGGTETQYF.

This clonotype was seen only a few times. The rearrangement joins TRBV28 to TRBJ2-5; tentatively, D is TRBD1 (5 bases). The CDR3 is 16 residues long. CDR1 is MDHEN and CDR2 is SYDVKM in the germline V gene. V was trimmed by 2 bases and J by 3 bases, leaving 16 bases between them. CDR3 loop: CASSLVGPGKKETQYF. CDR3 bases: TGTGCCAGCAGTTTAGTGGGGCCAGGGAAAAAAGAGACCCAGTACTTC.

This clonotype occurred a few times. The rearrangement joins TRBV7-2 to TRBJ2-1, with a weak D call TRBD2 (6 bases). CDR3 length: 13 residues. The germline V gene has CDR1 SGHTA and CDR2 FQGNSA. V lost 4 bases and J lost 9, with 13 bases in between. The CDR3 bases are TGTGCCAGCAGCTCAGCCTGGCGGGGTGAGCAGTTCTTC. Translated, it gives CASSSAWRGEQFF.

This clonotype has just a few counts. The chain links TRBV5-1 to TRBJ1-2; 9 positions match TRBD1. CDR1 is SGHRS, CDR2 YFSETQ, per germline. The CDR3 runs 15 residues. The trim removed 3 bases at V and 8 bases at J, leaving 11 bases unmatched. The CDR3: CASSSNRGREGGYTF. The CDR3 DNA sequence: TGCGCCAGCAGCTCAAACAGGGGGCGCGAGGGGGGCTACACCTTC.

J is TRBJ1-1 and V is TRBV5-5; D unresolved. Trimming stripped 10 bases from V and 9 bases from J, with 10 bases between. CDR3 length equals 9 residues. Per germline, CDR1 SGHKS and CDR2 YYEKEE (reference sequence). The CDR3 sequence is CAPSSQAFF. As DNA, the CDR3 is TGTGCCCCCTCATCCCAAGCTTTCTTT.

This chain links TRBV5-1 with TRBJ2-3, with D unresolved. Germline V gives CDR1 SGHRS, CDR2 YFSETQ. The V end was cut by 5 bases, the J end by 4 bases, with 11 bases between. The CDR3 runs to 13 residues. The CDR3 sequence: CASRTTSPDTQYF. The CDR3 DNA is TGCGCCAGCAGAACGACGAGTCCAGATACGCAGTATTTT.